This TCR beta chain emerged from a study of regulatory T cells in long-lasting Graves disease. Study information: For a period under 3 months, newly diagnosed Graves' patients had taken antithyroid drugs.

Both iRepertoire HTBI primers and Arm-PCR of CDR3 regions were used to build the TCR beta libraries. Via MiXCR, TCRdb re-called the multiplex PCR reads, giving one row per CDR3 protein. The sample consists of a few hundred thousand distinct CDR3 sequences, approximately 13% of them appearing once. The V segment lost 6 bases and the J segment 6 bases; nucleotides outside the gene matches: 5. The CDR3 runs 14 residues. Stated time point: newly diagnosed GD, antithyroid drugs for less than 3 months. Construction of the TCR library relied on RNA isolated from PBMCs. This clonotype has at least ten counts. Its specificity is unknown. The study, taken as a whole, reports: When disease was persistent, TRBV28, TRBJ1-2 and TRBJ2-5 were the favored segments.

These same records also appear under a second study, on T cells in Graves' hyperthyroidism and ophthalmopathy. That work contributes: Exclusion of a patient resulted from uncontrolled infection, other autoimmune disease, pregnancy or lactation.

This clonotype was sampled from a young man with Graves disease. The sample here was peripheral blood mononuclear cells (PBMCs), taken at new diagnosis, from a patient treated with antithyroid drugs. The chain employs TRBV12-3 or TRBV12-4 and TRBJ2-2; 9 nucleotides match TRBD1. The CDR3 DNA reads as TGTGCCAGCAGCTTACGGACAGGGGCCGGGGAGCTGTTTTTT. Translation: CASSLRTGAGELFF.